This is a list of T cell receptor beta chains from one sample in a study of blood T cell repertoires in COVID-19. Clones were sequenced by immunoSEQ multiplex PCR, and TCRdb holds only the in-frame ones, with some missing. The sample records some 70,000 clones, 85% to 90% being singletons. The sequencing sample was made of peripheral blood. All receptors come from a man at least 80 years old with acute or convalescent COVID-19. Each CDR3 is given with its conserved first and last residue. Each record gives: V gene, clone size, D gene, J gene, CDR3 protein, CDR3 DNA. The D gene is left open where the match is weak. The size field is filled for only some rows; it gives once, few, many or a size class.

v_call: TRBV4-2
clone_size: once
d_call: NA
j_call: TRBJ2-7
cdr3_aa: CASSQGLDQGRINIYEQYF
cdr3_nt: TGTGCCAGCAGCCAAGGCTTAGACCAGGGCAGGATTAATATTTACGAGCAGTACTTC

v_call: TRBV7-9
clone_size: NA
d_call: TRBD2
j_call: TRBJ2-3
cdr3_aa: CASSSSGTRSDTQYF
cdr3_nt: TGTGCCAGCAGCTCCTCCGGGACTAGATCAGATACGCAGTATTTT

v_call: TRBV24-1
clone_size: once
d_call: TRBD2
j_call: TRBJ2-1
cdr3_aa: CATSDVGGGQGNEQFF
cdr3_nt: TGTGCCACCAGTGACGTGGGGGGAGGGCAGGGCAATGAGCAGTTCTTC

v_call: TRBV9
clone_size: NA
d_call: TRBD2
j_call: TRBJ2-3
cdr3_aa: CASSVSSSGPTDTQYF
cdr3_nt: TGTGCCAGCAGCGTTTCCTCTAGCGGGCCCACAGATACGCAGTATTTT

v_call: TRBV7-2
clone_size: NA
d_call: NA
j_call: TRBJ1-5
cdr3_aa: CASSLGSRVNAPQHF
cdr3_nt: TGTGCCAGCAGCTTAGGATCCCGGGTTAACGCGCCCCAGCATTTT

v_call: TRBV6-6
clone_size: NA
d_call: TRBD2
j_call: TRBJ2-5
cdr3_aa: CASSPSGSPETQYF
cdr3_nt: TGTGCCAGCAGTCCTAGCGGGAGCCCCGAAACCCAGTACTTC

v_call: TRBV7-8
clone_size: NA
d_call: TRBD1
j_call: TRBJ1-2
cdr3_aa: CASSSDREYGYTF
cdr3_nt: TGTGCCAGCAGTTCGGACAGGGAGTATGGCTACACCTTC

v_call: TRBV4-1
clone_size: NA
d_call: TRBD2
j_call: TRBJ2-1
cdr3_aa: CASSLRTSGRYEQFF
cdr3_nt: TGCGCCAGCAGCCTTCGGACTAGCGGGAGGTATGAGCAGTTCTTC

v_call: TRBV6-5
clone_size: NA
d_call: TRBD2
j_call: TRBJ2-1
cdr3_aa: CASTPGLAGVNEQFF
cdr3_nt: TGTGCCAGCACCCCGGGACTAGCGGGAGTCAATGAGCAGTTCTTC

v_call: TRBV19
clone_size: NA
d_call: NA
j_call: TRBJ1-5
cdr3_aa: CASSIDGGVSQPQHF
cdr3_nt: TGTGCCAGTAGTATCGATGGAGGGGTATCTCAGCCCCAGCATTTT

v_call: TRBV7-8
clone_size: NA
d_call: NA
j_call: TRBJ2-3
cdr3_aa: CASSWRDGGSTDTQYF
cdr3_nt: TGTGCCAGCAGCTGGAGGGACGGGGGTTCCACAGATACGCAGTATTTT

v_call: TRBV24-1
clone_size: NA
d_call: NA
j_call: TRBJ1-5
cdr3_aa: CATSDPTGGHSNQPQHF
cdr3_nt: TGTGCCACCAGTGACCCAACAGGAGGGCATAGCAATCAGCCCCAGCATTTT

v_call: TRBV7-2
clone_size: NA
d_call: TRBD2
j_call: TRBJ2-7
cdr3_aa: CASSLDSLAEKQYF
cdr3_nt: TGTGCCAGCAGCTTAGACTCACTAGCGGAAAAGCAGTACTTC

v_call: TRBV7-2
clone_size: NA
d_call: NA
j_call: TRBJ1-2
cdr3_aa: CASSARFGGVYGYTF
cdr3_nt: TGTGCCAGCAGCGCCCGATTTGGGGGGGTCTATGGCTACACCTTC

v_call: TRBV11-3
clone_size: NA
d_call: TRBD2
j_call: TRBJ2-7
cdr3_aa: CASSLGGGRLMSEQYF
cdr3_nt: TGTGCCAGCAGCTTAGGGGGCGGGAGGCTGATGAGCGAGCAGTACTTC

v_call: TRBV11-2
clone_size: few
d_call: TRBD1
j_call: TRBJ2-7
cdr3_aa: CASSRDRGSYEQYF
cdr3_nt: TGTGCCAGCAGCCGAGACAGGGGCTCCTACGAGCAGTACTTC